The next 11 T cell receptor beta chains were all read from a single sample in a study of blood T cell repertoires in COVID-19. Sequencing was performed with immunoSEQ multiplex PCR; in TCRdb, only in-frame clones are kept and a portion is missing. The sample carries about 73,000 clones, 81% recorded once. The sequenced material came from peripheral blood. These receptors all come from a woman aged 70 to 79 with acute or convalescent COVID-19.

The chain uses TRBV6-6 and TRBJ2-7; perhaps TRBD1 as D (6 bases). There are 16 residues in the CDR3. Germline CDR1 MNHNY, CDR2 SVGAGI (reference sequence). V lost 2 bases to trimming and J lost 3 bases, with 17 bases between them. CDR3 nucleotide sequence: TGTGCCAGCAGTTACGGTCGCAGGGGCGCTGGCTACGAGCAGTACTTC. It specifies CASSYGRRGAGYEQYF.

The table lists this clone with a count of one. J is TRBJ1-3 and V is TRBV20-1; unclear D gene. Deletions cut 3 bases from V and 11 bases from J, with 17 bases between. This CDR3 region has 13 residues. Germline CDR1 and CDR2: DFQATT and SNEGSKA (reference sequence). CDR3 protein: CSASSRREGPIYF. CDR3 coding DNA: TGCAGTGCTAGTTCTCGGAGGGAAGGCCCCATATATTTT.

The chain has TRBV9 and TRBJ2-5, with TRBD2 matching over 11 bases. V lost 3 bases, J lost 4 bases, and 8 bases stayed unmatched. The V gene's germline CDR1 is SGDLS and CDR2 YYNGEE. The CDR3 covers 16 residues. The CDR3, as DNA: TGTGCCAGCAGCGCAGGGGTACTAGCGGGAGTAGAGACCCAGTACTTC. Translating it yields CASSAGVLAGVETQYF.

As DNA, the CDR3 is TGTGCCAGCTCACCACCGGGCAGAAATTCACCCCTCCACTTT. It is translated as CASSPPGRNSPLHF. The chain joins TRBV18 to TRBJ1-6; D remains ambiguous. V lost 0 bases to trimming and J lost 7 bases, with 7 bases between them. There are 14 residues in the CDR3. The germline V gene encodes CDR1 KGHSH and CDR2 LQKENI.

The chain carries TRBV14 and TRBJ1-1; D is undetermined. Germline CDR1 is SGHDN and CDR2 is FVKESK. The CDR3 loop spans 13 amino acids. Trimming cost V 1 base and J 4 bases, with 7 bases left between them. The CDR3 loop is CASSQVRATEAFF. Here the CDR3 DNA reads TGTGCCAGCAGCCAAGTGAGGGCCACTGAAGCTTTCTTT.

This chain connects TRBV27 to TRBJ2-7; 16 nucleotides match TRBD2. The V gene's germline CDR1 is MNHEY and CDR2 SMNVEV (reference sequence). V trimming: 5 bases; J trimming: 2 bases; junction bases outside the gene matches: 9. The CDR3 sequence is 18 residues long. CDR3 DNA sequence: TGTGCCAGCAGTCAAAGAGGGACTAGCGGGAGGGCCCCCTACGAGCAGTACTTC. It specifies CASSQRGTSGRAPYEQYF.

The CDR3 here is CASSPGQGVGTEAFF. CDR3 nucleotide sequence: TGTGCCAGTAGTCCGGGACAGGGGGTCGGCACTGAAGCTTTCTTT. The V call is TRBV19, the J call TRBJ1-1, with 11 bases identical to TRBD1. Germline V gene lookup returns CDR1 LNHDA and CDR2 SQIVND (reference sequence). V was pared by 5 bases and J by 4 bases, with 6 bases of the junction left unmatched. The CDR3 has 15 amino acids.

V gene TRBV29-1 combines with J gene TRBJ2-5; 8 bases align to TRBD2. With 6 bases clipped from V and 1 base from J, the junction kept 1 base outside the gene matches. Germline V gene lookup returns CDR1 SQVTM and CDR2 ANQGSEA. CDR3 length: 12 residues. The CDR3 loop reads CSVRGGQETQYF. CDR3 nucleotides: TGCAGCGTCCGGGGGGGCCAAGAGACCCAGTACTTC.

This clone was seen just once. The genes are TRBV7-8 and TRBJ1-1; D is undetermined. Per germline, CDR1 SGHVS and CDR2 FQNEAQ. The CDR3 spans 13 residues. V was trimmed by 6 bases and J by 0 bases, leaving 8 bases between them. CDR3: CASSPYLNTEAFF. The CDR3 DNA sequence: TGTGCCAGCAGTCCTTACTTGAACACTGAAGCTTTCTTT.

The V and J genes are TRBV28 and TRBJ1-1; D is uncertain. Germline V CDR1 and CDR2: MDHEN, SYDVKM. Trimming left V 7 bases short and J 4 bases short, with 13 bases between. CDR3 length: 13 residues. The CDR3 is CASIPGRGTEAFF. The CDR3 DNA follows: TGTGCCAGCATCCCCGGCCGGGGCACTGAAGCTTTCTTT.

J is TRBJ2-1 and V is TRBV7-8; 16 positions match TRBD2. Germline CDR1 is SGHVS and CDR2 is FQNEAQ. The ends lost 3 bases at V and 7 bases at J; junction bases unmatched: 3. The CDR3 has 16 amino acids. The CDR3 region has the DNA TGTGCCAGCAGCTTGGTGGGACTAGCGGGAGGGAATGAGCAGTTCTTC. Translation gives CASSLVGLAGGNEQFF.